Listed below are T cell receptor beta chains from one sample, sequenced in a study of shared clonotypes between healthy human individuals. Clones were read by immunoSEQ multiplex PCR, and TCRdb kept only the in-frame ones, dropping some. The table records over a million clones, roughly 95% of them present only once. The sample was naive CD4+ T cells sorted from blood. The receptor set was obtained from a man aged 25 to 45 in good health. Both conserved end residues are part of each CDR3. Fields, in order: J gene, CDR3 length, D gene, V gene, CDR3 protein, CDR3 DNA. The D gene is left open where the match is weak.

j_gene: TRBJ1-2; len: 18; d_gene: .; v_gene: TRBV19; CDR3aa: CASSISSPIGGLGYGYTF; CDR3nt: TGTGCCAGTAGTATCTCCAGCCCTATCGGGGGCTTGGGCTATGGCTACACCTTC
j_gene: TRBJ2-1; len: 16; d_gene: TRBD1; v_gene: TRBV9; CDR3aa: CASSLSSGQNYNEQFF; CDR3nt: TGTGCCAGCAGCCTGAGTTCGGGACAGAACTACAATGAGCAGTTCTTC
j_gene: TRBJ1-3; len: 14; d_gene: .; v_gene: TRBV7-2; CDR3aa: CASSPSRLGNTIYF; CDR3nt: TGTGCCAGCAGCCCCAGCAGACTTGGAAACACCATATATTTT
j_gene: TRBJ2-1; len: 11; d_gene: .; v_gene: TRBV20-1; CDR3aa: CSATGLNEQFF; CDR3nt: TGCAGTGCGACCGGGCTAAATGAGCAGTTCTTC
j_gene: TRBJ2-5; len: 12; d_gene: TRBD1; v_gene: TRBV6-6; CDR3aa: CASRDRQETQYF; CDR3nt: TGTGCCAGCCGGGACAGGCAAGAGACCCAGTACTTC
j_gene: TRBJ2-1; len: 15; d_gene: .; v_gene: TRBV9; CDR3aa: CASSVSAGYYNEQFF; CDR3nt: TGTGCCAGCAGCGTAAGCGCGGGGTACTACAATGAGCAGTTCTTC
j_gene: TRBJ2-1; len: 15; d_gene: TRBD2; v_gene: TRBV5-1; CDR3aa: CASSLNVAGMNEQFF; CDR3nt: TGCGCCAGCAGCCTCAACGTAGCGGGGATGAATGAGCAGTTCTTC
j_gene: TRBJ2-5; len: 13; d_gene: TRBD2; v_gene: TRBV5-5; CDR3aa: CASEEVWGGTQYF; CDR3nt: TGTGCCAGCGAGGAGGTCTGGGGGGGGACCCAGTACTTC
j_gene: TRBJ2-1; len: 15; d_gene: .; v_gene: TRBV5-4; CDR3aa: CASSQQANSYNEQFF; CDR3nt: TGTGCCAGCAGCCAGCAGGCTAACTCCTACAATGAGCAGTTCTTC
j_gene: TRBJ1-4; len: 18; d_gene: .; v_gene: TRBV28; CDR3aa: CASTLDGVGYGTNEKLFF; CDR3nt: TGTGCCAGCACCCTAGATGGGGTAGGGTACGGAACTAATGAAAAACTGTTTTTT
j_gene: TRBJ2-2; len: 16; d_gene: TRBD1; v_gene: TRBV5-1; CDR3aa: CASSLGPDRITGELFF; CDR3nt: TGCGCCAGCAGCTTGGGACCGGACAGGATCACCGGGGAGCTGTTTTTT
j_gene: TRBJ2-7; len: 15; d_gene: .; v_gene: TRBV18; CDR3aa: CASSSSFGGSYEQYF; CDR3nt: TGTGCCAGCTCATCGTCGTTCGGCGGATCCTACGAGCAGTACTTC
j_gene: TRBJ1-1; len: 13; d_gene: TRBD1; v_gene: TRBV5-4; CDR3aa: CASSGQGNTEAFF; CDR3nt: TGTGCCAGCAGCGGACAGGGAAACACTGAAGCTTTCTTT
j_gene: TRBJ2-1; len: 15; d_gene: .; v_gene: TRBV2; CDR3aa: CASSETRSSYNEQFF; CDR3nt: TGTGCCAGCAGTGAGACTCGGAGCTCCTACAATGAGCAGTTCTTC
j_gene: TRBJ2-1; len: 14; d_gene: .; v_gene: TRBV6-4; CDR3aa: CASSLGLEYNEQFF; CDR3nt: TGTGCCAGCAGTTTAGGGCTAGAATACAATGAGCAGTTCTTC
j_gene: TRBJ1-2; len: 12; d_gene: .; v_gene: TRBV6-1; CDR3aa: CASRGPSYGYTF; CDR3nt: TGTGCCAGCAGGGGACCATCCTATGGCTACACCTTC
j_gene: TRBJ2-6; len: 13; d_gene: .; v_gene: TRBV25-1; CDR3aa: CASGNSGANVLTF; CDR3nt: TGTGCCAGCGGAAACTCTGGGGCCAACGTCCTGACTTTC
j_gene: TRBJ1-1; len: 16; d_gene: .; v_gene: TRBV10-3; CDR3aa: CAINPGPQWTVTEAFF; CDR3nt: TGTGCCATCAATCCAGGACCCCAGTGGACTGTCACTGAAGCTTTCTTT
j_gene: TRBJ1-2; len: 10; d_gene: .; v_gene: TRBV30; CDR3aa: CACSLGGYTF; CDR3nt: TGTGCCTGTTCTCTGGGTGGCTACACCTTC
j_gene: TRBJ2-5; len: 13; d_gene: .; v_gene: TRBV29-1; CDR3aa: CSVRGRFQETQYF; CDR3nt: TGCAGCGTTCGAGGTCGCTTCCAAGAGACCCAGTACTTC